Shown below are 26 T cell receptor beta chains from a single sample sequenced in a study of shared clonotypes between healthy human individuals. The table came from immunoSEQ multiplex PCR; TCRdb's copy has only in-frame clones and leaves some out. Of some 630,000 clones in the sample, roughly 96% were seen once. Only CD45RO-negative cells positively selected for CCR7 counted as naive CD8 cells, so terminally differentiated effector memory CD45RA+ cells were excluded. The sample consisted of naive CD8+ T cells sorted from blood. All receptors derive from a woman aged 25-40 years in good health.

Remarks on this clone: In the same sample, other DNA sequences code for this CDR3. The CDR3 DNA follows: TGTGCCAGCAGTCCCGGGACTAGCGGCACCTACGAGCAGTACTTC. Translation gives CASSPGTSGTYEQYF. The gene calls are TRBV27 and TRBJ2-7, with TRBD2 matching over 11 bases. The CDR3 is 15 residues long. Germline V gene sequence: CDR1 MNHEY, CDR2 SMNVEV (reference sequence). J gave up 2 bases and V 5 bases, and 5 bases lay outside the gene matches.

Of note for this clone: Other DNA sequences in the same sample also yield this CDR3. CDR3 amino acids: CASSSSHEQFF. The DNA for the CDR3 is TGTGCCAGCAGCTCTAGCCATGAGCAGTTCTTC. The chain has TRBV5-4 and TRBJ2-1; TRBD2 is a possible D gene (5 bases). The CDR3 sequence is 11 residues long. Trimming stripped 3 bases from V and 8 bases from J, with 6 bases between. CDR1 is SGHNT, CDR2 YYREEE, per germline (reference sequence).

This clone was counted only a few times. This chain uses TRBV30 with TRBJ1-2; no firm D call. V gave up 3 bases and J gave up 6 bases, with 23 bases separating them. Germline V gene data show CDR1 as GTSNPN and CDR2 as SVGIG (reference sequence). This CDR3 has 16 residues. The CDR3 DNA follows: TGTGCCTGGAGGGGTCCACCGTTCGCTGTGCGTCATGGCTACACCTTC. As protein: CAWRGPPFAVRHGYTF.

This chain connects TRBV7-9 to TRBJ2-1; 7 nucleotides align to TRBD2. This CDR3 contains 16 residues. J gave up 3 bases and V 3 bases, and 8 bases lay outside the gene matches. The germline CDR1 and CDR2 sequences are SEHNR and FQNEAQ (reference sequence). CDR3 sequence reads: CASSFASGTNYNEQFF. In nucleotides, the CDR3 is TGTGCCAGCAGCTTCGCATCCGGGACTAACTACAATGAGCAGTTCTTC.

This clone came up once. The CDR3 reads CASSQGGQGVLRGYGYTF. The CDR3 nucleotides read TGCGCCAGCAGCCAAGGGGGACAGGGGGTTCTTAGGGGCTATGGCTACACCTTC. The chain carries TRBV4-1 and TRBJ1-2; 11 bases fit TRBD1. Germline V gene data show CDR1 as MGHRA and CDR2 as YSYEKL. V lost 1 base and J lost 4; bases outside the gene matches: 11. CDR3 length: 18 amino acids.

The chain employs TRBV5-1 and TRBJ2-1; perhaps D is TRBD1 or TRBD2 (5 bases each). The V and J ends lost 3 bases and 8 bases respectively, with 9 bases between them. Germline-derived CDR1 and CDR2 are SGHRS and YFSETQ. The CDR3 has 12 residues. As DNA, the CDR3 is TGCGCCAGCAGCTATCTGGGGGATGAGCAGTTCTTC. Its protein product is CASSYLGDEQFF.

The J gene is TRBJ2-3, the V gene TRBV9; D is ambiguous. Trimming left V 2 bases short and J 2 bases short, with 9 bases between. CDR3 length: 14 amino acids. Germline CDR1 SGDLS, CDR2 YYNGEE. This CDR3 is CASSVIGSTDTQYF. CDR3 sequence (DNA): TGTGCCAGCAGCGTTATCGGGTCCACAGATACGCAGTATTTT. The whole variable domain, remainder taken from reference TRBV9 and TRBJ2-3, is DSGVTQTPKHLITATGQRVTLRCSPRSGDLSVYWYQQSLDQGLQFLIQYYNGEERAKGNILERFSAQQFPDLHSELNLSSLELGDSALYFCASSVIGSTDTQYFGPGTRLTVL.

The chain is built from TRBV4-1 and TRBJ1-3; D is unresolved. Trimming removed 9 bases at V and 0 bases at J, with 18 bases between. The CDR3 is made up of 16 amino acids. Per germline, CDR1 MGHRA and CDR2 YSYEKL. In DNA, the CDR3 is TGCGCCAGTGCCCAACGGCAGACCCTCTCTGGAAACACCATATATTTT. Translation gives CASAQRQTLSGNTIYF.

The chain recombines TRBV6-5 with TRBJ2-7; maybe TRBD2 (6 bases). Germline CDR1 MNHEY, CDR2 SVGAGI. Trimming took 2 bases from V and 3 from J, leaving 11 bases between them. The CDR3 extends over 14 amino acids. In DNA form, the CDR3 reads TGTGCCAGCAGTTACGGTCCTAGCGACTACGAGCAGTACTTC. It encodes CASSYGPSDYEQYF.

CDR3 protein: CASSLRRPVTDTQYF. CDR3 nucleotide sequence: TGTGCCAGCAGTTTACGCAGGCCCGTCACAGATACGCAGTATTTT. The gene calls are TRBV27 and TRBJ2-3; D gene unclear. V was cut by 2 bases and J by 2 bases, with 11 bases left in between. The CDR3 is made up of 15 amino acids. Germline CDR1 reads MNHEY; CDR2 reads SMNVEV (reference sequence).

Concerning this clone: Germline is not matched at one junction end, which may reflect a read error. The V and J genes are TRBV9 and TRBJ2-1; 7 bases align to TRBD2. Germline V gene sequence: CDR1 SGDLS, CDR2 YYNGEE. This CDR3 is built from 16 residues. CDR3 DNA: TGTGCCAGCAGCGTAGTAAGCGGGATTGGCTACCATGAGCAGTTCTTC. Its protein is CASSVVSGIGYHEQFF.

V is TRBV5-1 and J is TRBJ2-7; D gene uncertain. This CDR3 is 13 amino acids long. The germline V gene encodes CDR1 SGHRS and CDR2 YFSETQ. The V end lost 7 bases, the J end lost 3 bases, and 14 bases lay between the germline ends. CDR3: CASRAGSNYEQYF. The CDR3 coding sequence is TGCGCCAGCCGTGCTGGCAGCAACTACGAGCAGTACTTC.

CDR3 nucleotide sequence: TGTGCCAGCAGTTACAGTGGGGACGGGAATGAGCAGTTCTTC. This translates into CASSYSGDGNEQFF. The V and J genes are TRBV6-5 and TRBJ2-1; tentatively, D is TRBD1 or TRBD2 (5 bases each). CDR1 and CDR2 from the germline V gene are MNHEY and SVGAGI. Trimming removed 2 bases at V and 7 bases at J, with 12 bases between. This CDR3 is built from 14 residues.

In DNA form, the CDR3 reads TGTGCCAGCAGCCCCCGGGACAGGGCAAGAGGCACTGAAGCTTTCTTT. It is translated as CASSPRDRARGTEAFF. This chain joins TRBV27 and TRBJ1-1; 9 nucleotides match TRBD1. Germline values: CDR1 MNHEY, CDR2 SMNVEV (reference sequence). CDR3 length equals 16 residues. J lost 4 bases, V lost 6 bases, and 12 bases had no gene match.

This clone was counted once. The J gene is TRBJ2-7, the V gene TRBV5-1; 15 bases agree with TRBD2. Germline values: CDR1 SGHRS, CDR2 YFSETQ. This CDR3 spans 15 amino acids. V lost 4 bases and J lost 6; bases outside the gene matches: 5. The CDR3 coding sequence is TGCGCCAGCAGCCCGGGACTAGCGGGAGGTGGCGAGCAGTACTTC. It codes for CASSPGLAGGGEQYF. Supplemented by reference TRBV5-1 and TRBJ2-7, the full variable domain reads KAGVTQTPRYLIKTRGQQVTLSCSPISGHRSVSWYQQTPGQGLQFLFEYFSETQRNKGNFPGRFSGRQFSNSRSEMNVSTLELGDSALYLCASSPGLAGGGEQYFGPGTRLTVT.

This sequence joins TRBV27 and TRBJ2-7; the D gene is possibly TRBD2 (6 bases). Germline V lookup: CDR1 MNHEY, CDR2 SMNVEV (reference sequence). Trimming removed 7 bases at V and 1 base at J, with 14 bases between. The CDR3 has 14 residues. The CDR3 loop is CASTRDLNSYEQYF. CDR3 coding DNA: TGTGCCAGCACCCGGGACTTAAATTCCTACGAGCAGTACTTC.

The chain couples TRBV28 to TRBJ2-2; tentatively, D is TRBD1 (6 bases). The CDR3 runs 10 residues. Looked up from germline, CDR1 is MDHEN and CDR2 is SYDVKM. Trimming left V 10 bases short and J 8 bases short, with 8 bases between. CDR3 DNA: TGTGCCATACAGGGAGGGGAGCTGTTTTTT. This gives the protein CAIQGGELFF.

The rearrangement uses TRBV28 and TRBJ2-5, with D unclear. Germline assignment: CDR1 MDHEN and CDR2 SYDVKM. Trimming took 3 bases from V and 1 from J, leaving 12 bases between them. CDR3 length equals 15 residues. This CDR3 reads CASSFRGVLQETQYF. CDR3 nucleotide sequence: TGTGCCAGCAGTTTCCGAGGAGTTCTCCAAGAGACCCAGTACTTC. Full variable domain (outside the CDR3, taken from reference TRBV28 and TRBJ2-5): DVKVTQSSRYLVKRTGEKVFLECVQDMDHENMFWYRQDPGLGLRLIYFSYDVKMKEKGDIPEGYSVSREKKERFSLILESASTNQTSMYLCASSFRGVLQETQYFGPGTRLLVL.

The V and J genes are TRBV30 and TRBJ2-5; possible D gene TRBD1, 5 bases. Germline V gene lookup returns CDR1 GTSNPN and CDR2 SVGIG (reference sequence). This CDR3 is built from 15 residues. V was shortened by 3 bases and J by 4 bases, with 18 bases between the two germline ends. The CDR3 loop reads CAWSAPQASGETQYF. The CDR3 DNA follows: TGTGCCTGGAGCGCCCCACAGGCGTCTGGAGAGACCCAGTACTTC.

Concerning this clone: Other DNA variants within this sample encode the same CDR3. The gene calls are TRBV19 and TRBJ2-7; weak D call: TRBD2 (6 bases). CDR1 is LNHDA, CDR2 SQIVND, per germline (reference sequence). The V and J ends lost 3 bases and 4 bases respectively, with 7 bases between them. The CDR3 sequence is 12 residues long. CDR3 sequence reads: CASSMGGYEQYF. The CDR3 DNA reads as TGTGCCAGTAGTATGGGGGGATACGAGCAGTACTTC.

There are a few counts of this clone. This rearrangement joins TRBV4-1 to TRBJ2-2; D remains unclear. Trimming shortened V by 1 base and J by 3 bases, and 3 bases separated the two germline ends. The CDR3 length is 13 residues. Germline-derived CDR1 and CDR2 are MGHRA and YSYEKL. This CDR3 is CASSQVDTGELFF. Written as DNA, the CDR3 is TGCGCCAGCAGCCAAGTTGACACCGGGGAGCTGTTTTTT.

The chain uses TRBV6-5 and TRBJ2-7, with D tentatively TRBD2 (6 bases). Germline CDR1 MNHEY, CDR2 SVGAGI. Trimming took 6 bases from V and 2 from J, leaving 17 bases between them. The CDR3 totals 15 residues. CDR3 DNA sequence: TGTGCCAGCAGCACCGGGGCTAGCGAGACCTACGAGCAGTACTTC. Protein: CASSTGASETYEQYF.

The chain employs TRBV4-1 and TRBJ1-2; D might be TRBD1 (5 bases). Germline-derived CDR1 and CDR2 are MGHRA and YSYEKL. The V gene lost 1 base and the J gene lost 6 bases, with 21 bases spanning the gap. This CDR3 is built from 17 residues. The CDR3 DNA follows: TGCGCCAGCAGCCAAGCACGGGTCGGGGGAAGGTTGGATGGCTACACCTTC. Protein product: CASSQARVGGRLDGYTF.

The V call is TRBV2, the J call TRBJ2-7, with D maybe TRBD2 (6 bases). V was cut by 5 bases and J by 4 bases, with 27 bases left in between. This CDR3 is 18 amino acids long. Germline CDR1 and CDR2: SNHLY and FYNNEI. CDR3 protein: CASSRRVITGEGAYEQYF. DNA for the CDR3: TGTGCCAGCAGTCGAAGAGTGATCACGGGAGAAGGGGCTTACGAGCAGTACTTC.

The chain is built from TRBV7-6 and TRBJ2-1; TRBD2 matches at 8 bases. V shed 5 bases, J shed 3 bases, and the junction held 6 bases outside the gene matches. Germline lookup yields CDR1 SGHVS and CDR2 FNYEAQ. The CDR3 contains 15 residues. The CDR3 DNA sequence: TGTGCCAGCAGCCTTAGCGGGATCATCTACAATGAGCAGTTCTTC. This translates into CASSLSGIIYNEQFF.

The chain uses TRBV9 and TRBJ2-2; D tentatively fits TRBD1 or TRBD2 (6 bases each). The CDR3 is 16 amino acids. Germline-derived CDR1 and CDR2 are SGDLS and YYNGEE. The ends were cut back, 4 bases at V and 0 bases at J, with 13 bases in the middle. The CDR3 DNA sequence: TGTGCCAGCAGCATCATGCGGGACACGAACACCGGGGAGCTGTTTTTT. Protein sequence: CASSIMRDTNTGELFF.